This note documents a single TCR beta chain sequence. This sample is drawn from a study of blood T cell repertoires in COVID-19. The wider study: Researchers got acute and convalescent COVID-19 samples from the United States, Italy and Spain. T cells, B-cell-depleted T cells, or PBMCs supplied cDNA or gDNA.

Authors' analysis steps: Reference gene primer amplification gave nucleated cell count estimates. Only in-frame clones appear in the TCRdb table, and some are missing; sequencing was by immunoSEQ multiplex PCR. That table gives V, J and clone size, and the DNA gave D and trimming. The table lists about 350,000 clones, around nine tenths of them singletons. Germline V CDR1 and CDR2: SGHDN, FVKESK. Between the trimmed V and J ends, which lost 0 bases and 7 bases, there was a span of 6 bases. This CDR3 comprises 12 residues. Sequencing was done on a sample of peripheral blood. The clonotype comes from a young woman who had recovered from COVID-19. The V gene is TRBV14, the J gene TRBJ1-1; D is ambiguous. The CDR3 reads CASSQDSVEAFF. The CDR3 region has the DNA TGTGCCAGCAGCCAAGATTCTGTTGAAGCTTTCTTT.